The 5 T cell receptor beta chains below were found in one sample sequenced in a study of preoperative IRX-2 immunotherapy in early breast cancer. The protocol was immunoSEQ multiplex PCR, while the TCRdb copy is restricted to in-frame clones and leaves out a portion. The sample has under 25,000 clones, around 95% seen once. Specified treatment: preoperative locoregional IRX-2 cytokine immunotherapy. Material: tumor tissue, obtained after IRX-2 immunotherapy. The source of these receptors is a human donor with breast cancer.

CDR3 loop: CASSRQGAGRSEAFF. CDR3 DNA: TGTGCCAGCAGCCGACAGGGGGCGGGGAGGAGTGAAGCTTTCTTT. The J gene is TRBJ1-1, the V gene TRBV5-6; 10 positions match TRBD1. The CDR3 runs to 15 residues. V was clipped by 4 bases and J by 7 bases; unmatched bases: 10. Germline V gene lookup returns CDR1 SGHDT and CDR2 YYEEEE.

The chain uses TRBV6-5 and TRBJ2-5; unclear D gene. CDR3 length: 13 amino acids. The V end was cut by 0 bases, the J end by 10 bases, with 12 bases between. Germline CDR1 MNHEY, CDR2 SVGAGI. CDR3 in DNA: TGTGCCAGCAGTTACTCGAATGGTTTAATCCAGTACTTC. Protein sequence: CASSYSNGLIQYF.

The rearrangement joins TRBV6-5 to TRBJ1-2; D remains unclear. CDR3 length: 13 amino acids. Between the trimmed V and J ends, which lost 0 bases and 8 bases, there was a span of 10 bases. Germline CDR1 MNHEY, CDR2 SVGAGI. The CDR3 bases are TGTGCCAGCAGTTACTCGGACTATGGGGGCTACACCTTC. Its protein is CASSYSDYGGYTF.

J is TRBJ1-3 and V is TRBV4-1; 11 nucleotides align to TRBD1. This CDR3 has 16 residues. Germline CDR1 and CDR2: MGHRA and YSYEKL. Trimming cost V 1 base and J 4 bases; bases outside gene matches: 3. CDR3 residues: CASSQVGTGGGNTIYF. CDR3 DNA sequence: TGCGCCAGCAGCCAAGTAGGGACAGGGGGAGGAAACACCATATATTTT.

V is TRBV6-5 and J is TRBJ1-5; 8 nucleotides agree with TRBD1. There are 14 residues in the CDR3. The V and J ends lost 10 bases and 7 bases, in that order; junction bases with no gene match: 12. Germline CDR1 MNHEY, CDR2 SVGAGI. CDR3 in DNA: TGTGCCAACCCCTTAAGGACAGGGTGGCAGCCCCAGCATTTT. Its translation is CANPLRTGWQPQHF.